This paragraph reports one TCR beta chain. Its cognate antigen has yet to be identified. It has no much larger one-base neighbor in the sample; base qualities were not kept. The data are from a study of OX40 agonist ivuxolimab in advanced cancers. Turning to the overall study: The costimulatory receptor OX40 (CD134) was targeted by ivuxolimab, a fully human IgG2 agonistic monoclonal antibody. Prior anti-PD-1, anti-PD-L1 or anti-CTLA-4 therapy was permitted, and checkpoint inhibitors had been received by about 36% of dose-escalation patients. Three dose-escalation patients achieved partial responses, one with hepatocellular carcinoma and two with cutaneous melanoma. In the dose-escalation cohort, around four fifths of patients were male, and the mean age was 60 years with a range of roughly 20 to 80. Among the 50 to 55 dose-escalation patients, about 20 had hepatocellular carcinoma, 15 or so melanoma, 9 renal cell carcinoma and 9 head and neck cancer. The paper describes the monotherapy dose-escalation part (N ≈ 50 patients) of the phase I trial of ivuxolimab. Intravenous ivuxolimab was administered to patients every 2 weeks at six dose levels: 0.01, 0.1, 0.3, 1.5, 3 and 10 mg/kg. Peripheral TCRbeta sequencing was intended to test whether TCR sequence diversity was altered and clonal T-cell expansion was caused by ivuxolimab. Broad study findings and their caveats: In partial responders in the 0.1-3.0 mg/kg groups, normalized peripheral clonal expansion was found to be among the lowest, especially among CD8+ T cells. Low levels of normalized T-cell clonal expansion were also shown by some nonresponding patients. At doses from 0.1 to 3.0 mg/kg, clonal expansion was seen in both CD4+ and CD8+ blood T cells between baseline and week 6. The antigen specificity of the clonally expanded peripheral T cells was not determined. After ivuxolimab, expanded clones were on average more numerous among CD8+ T cells than among CD4+ T cells.

V is shortened by 1 base, J by 7 bases, and the region joining them spans 7 bases. The germline V gene provides CDR1 LGHNT and CDR2 FRNRAP. Its CDR3 holds 12 amino acids, cysteine through phenylalanine. Here the CDR3 DNA is all that survives: 36 bases in frame from base 1. Patients with a history of autoimmune disease or receiving systemic immunosuppression were excluded from the trial. Peripheral blood for TCR sequencing was drawn from every dose cohort at baseline, at cycle 4 day 1 and at cycle 7 day 1. Samples came from an open-label, multicenter, first-in-human phase I dose-escalation trial of ivuxolimab. Adults with locally advanced or metastatic melanoma, renal cell carcinoma, hepatocellular carcinoma or head and neck squamous cell carcinoma were enrolled in the trial. CD4+ and CD8+ T cells were sorted separately from peripheral blood before TCR sequencing. Genomic DNA was extracted from sorted cells for sequencing of the TCRbeta CDR3 region. The immunoSEQ Assay was used for sequencing of TCRbeta CDR3 regions. The source is immuneACCESS, and TCRdb retained only in-frame sequences with V and J called. Part of the clones is not carried over; for the studies checked, unresolved V genes explain less than half of this, and the remainder is unexplained. The sample data list 60,000 to 70,000 clones, and around nine tenths of these were observed just once. Clones ranked in the top ten supply roughly 1.3% of the sample.

The specimen comprised CD4+ or CD8+ T cells sorted from blood, sampled in a trial of the OX40 agonist ivuxolimab. The receptor comes from an adult with an advanced solid tumor such as melanoma, head and neck, liver or kidney cancer. The chain couples TRBV12-5 to TRBJ1-1, with the identity of the D gene unclear. CDR3 loop: CASGLEYSEAFF. The sequenced DNA is TGTGCTAGTGGTTTGGAATACAGTGAAGCTTTCTTT.